This TCR beta chain was documented in a study of blood T cell repertoires in COVID-19 (dated by TCRdb to 2019 to 2021). At the level of the whole study: Samples from collaborators originated in the United States, Italy and Spain and spanned both the acute and convalescent phases of COVID-19. The prospective study material was composed of cDNA or gDNA derived from T cells, B-cell-depleted T cells, or PBMCs. Subjects who had been exposed to COVID-19, were actively infected with it, or had recovered from it provided the deeply sampled blood TCRbeta repertoires that made up the dataset. The repertoires were made available in a free public database intended to serve as a resource for research on the immune response to SARS-CoV-2. The samples were drawn from the first 160 participants of the ongoing ImmuneRACE study and from 1,200 or so subjects provided by 6 global collaborators. A de-identified subject ID, COVID-19 status, age in years and sex were almost always included in the sample metadata. HLA class I and class II types, where available, came from metadata supplied by the sample provider rather than from assay-based typing.

The investigation overall reported the following: The quantity of clinical and demographic metadata differed by source and by participant and was supplied without curation.

TCRbeta CDR3 regions were amplified from genomic DNA by means of the immunoSEQ Assay, a bias-controlled multiplex PCR. The original pipeline was this. The number of nucleated cells in each sample was estimated by amplification of reference gene primers within the assay. Sequence reads were collapsed and filtered to measure the absolute abundance of every unique TCRbeta CDR3 rearrangement. Productive Simpson clonality was computed per sample as the square root of Simpson's diversity index over productive rearrangements. Held by TCRdb, this immuneACCESS table contains in-frame sequences only and omits some clones. Under half of the omission traces to an unresolved V gene where checked; the cause of the rest is unknown. V, J and clone size are taken as reported in that table, and D and trimming were inferred from the DNA itself. This sample holds about 89,000 clones; about 80% were observed only once. Less than 60% of the sample rests with the top ten.

In regard to this clone: Its antigen is still unknown. The record has no base qualities; no much larger clone is one base away.

Whole blood was collected in K2EDTA tubes by collaborating institutions according to the institutions' own protocols. For TCRbeta analysis, collaborators shipped samples in one of three forms: frozen whole blood, isolated PBMCs, or DNA extracted from either of those sample types. The CDR3 starts with the cysteine, ends with the phenylalanine, and has 15 residues. Only CDR3 DNA remains: 45 bases, in frame from the first base. CDR1 and CDR2 are drawn from the germline V gene: SGHTA, FQGNSA. Ends trimmed: V by 0 bases, J by 7 bases; bases unmatched to a gene: 5. Input material: peripheral blood. Recombination connected TRBV7-2 to TRBJ2-1, with 8 bases aligning to TRBD2. The TCR was taken from a human donor in a cohort sampled during active COVID-19. The CDR3 region has the sequence CASSLASGSVNEQFF. In nucleotides, the sequence is TGTGCCAGCAGCTTAGCCAGCGGGAGTGTTAATGAGCAGTTCTTC. Supplemented by the reference TRBV7-2 and TRBJ2-1 proteins around the CDR3, the complete variable domain is GAGVSQSPSNKVTEKGKDVELRCDPISGHTALYWYRQSLGQGLEFLIYFQGNSAPDKSGLPSDRFSAERTGGSVSTLTIQRTQQEDSAVYLCASSLASGSVNEQFFGPGTRLTVL.